What follows describes a single T cell receptor beta chain. Its antigen is not known. The record originates from a study of cytomegalovirus exposure and HLA in healthy donors. About the research overall: Of all 400 or so donors who were genotyped, around 82% belonged to the Caucasian-associated ancestry cluster. Study-level results: What a later analysis reportedly showed was that an Asian-associated ancestry cluster had fewer N-insertions than the approximately 720-donor mean. Accurate prediction of HLA-A and HLA-B alleles (for most subjects) was reportedly achieved from TCR beta sequences.

The PCR had 60 Vbeta and 13 Jbeta primers. Sequenced by immunoSEQ multiplex PCR; TCRdb stores in-frame clones only, minus some. The repertoire includes about 200,000 clones, roughly four fifths of them detected once, and 6.5% sits in the top ten. V was pared by 0 bases and J by 6 bases, with 18 bases between. The CDR3 loop spans 18 amino acids. Germline V gene lookup returns CDR1 MNHEY and CDR2 SMNVEV (reference sequence). Donors were nominally healthy when sampled, though unrecorded immune exposures were likely. This clonotype was sampled from a woman in her forties or fifties in good health and CMV-seropositive. This chain links TRBV27 with TRBJ2-6, with D possibly being TRBD1 (5 bases). The sample was PBMCs. The CDR3 reads CASSLSPLRGVKANVLTF. CDR3 DNA: TGTGCCAGCAGTTTATCGCCCTTAAGGGGCGTTAAGGCCAACGTCCTGACTTTC.